This T cell receptor (beta chain) comes out of a study of cytomegalovirus exposure and HLA in healthy donors. Findings of the study overall: Later analysis indicated greater clonal expansion among HLA-associated TCR beta chains than among equally common other chains. A highly shared variant cluster was judged a likely technical artifact.

Germline V lookup: CDR1 SGHAT, CDR2 FQNNGV. V was shortened by 0 bases and J by 5 bases, with 13 bases between the two germline ends. This CDR3 spans 15 amino acids. In the PCR, 60 Vbeta and 13 Jbeta primers were used. This table comes from immunoSEQ multiplex PCR, and its TCRdb copy is limited to in-frame clones, with some not included. The repertoire holds approximately 150,000 clones, roughly four fifths seen once, with more than 2.5% in the top ten. Points on this clone: Its antigen is unidentified.

Healthy bone marrow donors made up the donors. Input material: PBMCs. The chain couples TRBV11-2 to TRBJ1-1; possible D gene TRBD1, 5 bases. The TCR sequence derives from a man aged 18-30 years in good health and CMV-seropositive. The CDR3 here is CASSLESGLGTEAFF. CDR3 nucleotides: TGTGCCAGCAGCTTAGAATCAGGGCTGGGGACTGAAGCTTTCTTT.